This T cell receptor (beta chain) derives from a study of shared clonotypes between healthy human individuals. Study conclusions and caveats: Expectations were that clonotype sharing among donors would be affected by sequencing depth.

Note on this clone: Its specificity is unknown.

Profiling relied on immunoSEQ multiplex PCR, and the TCRdb table lists in-frame clones only, not all of them. The table shows approximately 2,000,000 clones, with around 92% occurring only once. The sequencing sample was made of naive CD4+ T cells from PBMCs. Subset: CD45RA+ positively selected. This receptor was identified in a man aged 18 to 29 in good health. Some clones in this sample may be carry-over from other donors' samples.

CDR3 residues: CASSYGLADWNEQFF. As DNA, the CDR3 is TGTGCCAGCAGTTACGGGCTAGCGGATTGGAATGAGCAGTTCTTC. The chain couples TRBV6-5 to TRBJ2-1; TRBD2 agrees at 7 bases. The germline CDR1 and CDR2 sequences are MNHEY and SVGAGI. CDR3 length: 15 amino acids. J lost 7 bases, V lost 2 bases, and 8 bases had no gene match.